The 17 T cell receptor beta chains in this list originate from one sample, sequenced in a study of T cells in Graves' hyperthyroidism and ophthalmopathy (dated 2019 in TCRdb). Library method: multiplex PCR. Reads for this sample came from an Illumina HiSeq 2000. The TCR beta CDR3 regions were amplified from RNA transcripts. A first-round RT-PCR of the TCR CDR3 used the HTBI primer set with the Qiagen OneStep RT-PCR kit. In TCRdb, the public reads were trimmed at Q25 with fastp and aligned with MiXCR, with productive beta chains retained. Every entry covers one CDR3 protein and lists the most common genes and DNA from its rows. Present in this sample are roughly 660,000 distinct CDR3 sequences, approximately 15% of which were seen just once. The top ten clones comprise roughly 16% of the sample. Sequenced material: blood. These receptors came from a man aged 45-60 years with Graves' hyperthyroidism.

The CDR3 sequence: CASSESGQGVRNEQFF. The CDR3, as DNA: TGTGCCAGCAGTGAATCGGGACAGGGGGTTCGCAATGAGCAGTTCTTC. This sequence joins TRBV25-1 and TRBJ2-1, with 11 bases matching TRBD1. Germline values: CDR1 MGHDK, CDR2 SYGVNS. The CDR3 spans 16 residues. V trimming: 1 base; J trimming: 6 bases; junction bases outside the gene matches: 5.

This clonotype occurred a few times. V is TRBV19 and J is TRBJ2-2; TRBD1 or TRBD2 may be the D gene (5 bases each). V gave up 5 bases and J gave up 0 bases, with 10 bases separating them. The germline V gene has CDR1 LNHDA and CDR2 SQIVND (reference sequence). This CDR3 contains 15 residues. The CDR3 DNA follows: TGTGCCAGTAGTTGGCAGGGAGCGAACACCGGGGAGCTGTTTTTT. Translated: CASSWQGANTGELFF.

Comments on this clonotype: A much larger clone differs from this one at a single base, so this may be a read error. CDR3 region: CSARVGPIGDEHYF. CDR3 sequence (DNA): TGCAGTGCTAGAGTTGGACCTATTGGCGACGAGCACTACTTC. The V call is TRBV20-1, the J call TRBJ2-7; D remains unclear. Per germline, CDR1 DFQATT and CDR2 SNEGSKA (reference sequence). The CDR3 runs to 14 residues.

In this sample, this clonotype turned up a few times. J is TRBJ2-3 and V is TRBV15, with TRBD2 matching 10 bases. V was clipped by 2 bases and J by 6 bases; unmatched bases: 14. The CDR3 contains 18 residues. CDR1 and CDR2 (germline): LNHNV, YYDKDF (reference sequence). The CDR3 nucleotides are TGTGCCACCAGCAGATCCGAGGGCGAGCGGGGGGGCTTTGATACGCAGTATTTT. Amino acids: CATSRSEGERGGFDTQYF.

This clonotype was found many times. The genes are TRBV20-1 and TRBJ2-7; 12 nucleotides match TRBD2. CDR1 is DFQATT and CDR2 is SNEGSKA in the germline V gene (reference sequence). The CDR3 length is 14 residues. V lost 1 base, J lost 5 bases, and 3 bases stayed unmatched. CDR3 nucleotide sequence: TGCAGTGCTAGAGTGGCTAGCGGGAGGGACGAGCAGTACTTC. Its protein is CSARVASGRDEQYF.

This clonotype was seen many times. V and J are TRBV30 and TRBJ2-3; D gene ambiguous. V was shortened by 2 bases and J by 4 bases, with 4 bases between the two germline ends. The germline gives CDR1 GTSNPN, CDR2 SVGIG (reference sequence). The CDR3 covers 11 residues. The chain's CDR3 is CAWSPADTQYF. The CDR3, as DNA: TGTGCCTGGAGTCCGGCAGATACGCAGTATTTT. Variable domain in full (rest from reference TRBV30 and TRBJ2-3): SQTIHQWPATLVQPVGSPLSLECTVEGTSNPNLYWYRQAAGRGLQLLFYSVGIGQISSEVPQNLSASRPQDRQFILSSKKLLLSDSGFYLCAWSPADTQYFGPGTRLTVL.

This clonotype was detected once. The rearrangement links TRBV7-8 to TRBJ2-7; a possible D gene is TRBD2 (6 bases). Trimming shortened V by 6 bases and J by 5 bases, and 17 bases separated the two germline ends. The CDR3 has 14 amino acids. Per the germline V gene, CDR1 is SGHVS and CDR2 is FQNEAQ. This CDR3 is CASRRGRSSNEQYF. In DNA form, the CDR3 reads TGTGCCAGCAGGCGGGGTAGAAGTTCCAACGAGCAGTACTTC.

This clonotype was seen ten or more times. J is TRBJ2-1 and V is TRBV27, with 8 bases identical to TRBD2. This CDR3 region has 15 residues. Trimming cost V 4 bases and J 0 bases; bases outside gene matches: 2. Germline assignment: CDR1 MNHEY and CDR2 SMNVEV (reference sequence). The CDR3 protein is CASSSGTSSYNEQFF. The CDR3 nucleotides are TGTGCCAGCAGTTCCGGGACTAGCTCCTACAATGAGCAGTTCTTC.

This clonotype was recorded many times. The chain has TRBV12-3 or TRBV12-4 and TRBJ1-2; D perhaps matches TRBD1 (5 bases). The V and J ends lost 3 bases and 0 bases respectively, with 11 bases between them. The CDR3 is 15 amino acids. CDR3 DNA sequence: TGTGCCAGCAGTTTGGCGGGGGTGTCTAACTATGGCTACACCTTC. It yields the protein CASSLAGVSNYGYTF.

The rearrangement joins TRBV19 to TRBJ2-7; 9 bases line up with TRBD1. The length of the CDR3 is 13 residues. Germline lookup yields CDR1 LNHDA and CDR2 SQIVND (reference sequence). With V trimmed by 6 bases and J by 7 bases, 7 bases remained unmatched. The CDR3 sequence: CASSWDRVGEQYF. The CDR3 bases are TGTGCCAGTAGCTGGGACAGGGTCGGGGAGCAGTACTTC.

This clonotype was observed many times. CDR3 sequence reads: CASSAPGTGFDEQFF. The DNA of the CDR3 is TGTGCCAGCAGTGCACCCGGGACAGGGTTCGATGAGCAGTTCTTC. The rearrangement joins TRBV7-9 to TRBJ2-1; 9 bases are a match to TRBD1. Germline V CDR1 and CDR2: SEHNR, FQNEAQ (reference sequence). This CDR3 comprises 15 residues. Losses at the gene ends were 6 bases for V and 8 bases for J; bases not matched to a gene: 11.

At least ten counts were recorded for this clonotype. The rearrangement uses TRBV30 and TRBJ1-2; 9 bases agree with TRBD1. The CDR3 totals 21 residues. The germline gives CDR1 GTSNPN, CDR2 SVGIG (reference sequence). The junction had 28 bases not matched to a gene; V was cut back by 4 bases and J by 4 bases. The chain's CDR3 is CAWNYDHRAVTLWGQGYGYTF. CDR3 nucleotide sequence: TGTGCCTGGAACTATGACCACAGGGCTGTAACATTGTGGGGACAGGGCTATGGCTACACCTTC.

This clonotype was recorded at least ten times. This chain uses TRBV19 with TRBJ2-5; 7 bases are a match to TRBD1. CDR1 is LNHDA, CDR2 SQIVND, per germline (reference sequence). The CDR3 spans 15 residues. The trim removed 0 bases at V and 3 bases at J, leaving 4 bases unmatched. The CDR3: CASSIEDRPEETQYF. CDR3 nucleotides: TGTGCCAGTAGTATAGAGGACAGGCCAGAAGAGACCCAGTACTTC.

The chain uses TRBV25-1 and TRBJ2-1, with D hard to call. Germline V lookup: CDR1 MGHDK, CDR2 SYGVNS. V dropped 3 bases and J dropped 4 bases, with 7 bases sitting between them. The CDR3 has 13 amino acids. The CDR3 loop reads CASSDQDYNEQFF. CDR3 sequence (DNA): TGTGCCAGCAGTGATCAAGATTACAATGAGCAGTTCTTC.

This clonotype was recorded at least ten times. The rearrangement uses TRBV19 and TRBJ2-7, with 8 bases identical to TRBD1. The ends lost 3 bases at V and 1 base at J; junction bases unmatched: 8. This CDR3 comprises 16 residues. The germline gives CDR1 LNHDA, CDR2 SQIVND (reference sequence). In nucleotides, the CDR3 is TGTGCCAGTAGTATCTTTGGGACAGGCGGTTCCTACGAGCAGTACTTC. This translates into CASSIFGTGGSYEQYF.

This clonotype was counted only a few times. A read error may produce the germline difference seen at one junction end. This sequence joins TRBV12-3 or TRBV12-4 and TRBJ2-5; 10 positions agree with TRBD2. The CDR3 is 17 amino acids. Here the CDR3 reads CASSPGISGRQKETQYF. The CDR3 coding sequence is TGCGCCAGCAGCCCCGGAATTAGCGGGAGGCAGAAAGAGACCCAGTACTTC.

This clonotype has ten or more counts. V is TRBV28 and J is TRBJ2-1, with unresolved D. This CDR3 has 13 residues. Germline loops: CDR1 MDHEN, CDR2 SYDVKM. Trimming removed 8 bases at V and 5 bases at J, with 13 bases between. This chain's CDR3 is CASLSRVNNEQFF. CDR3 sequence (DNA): TGTGCCAGCTTGAGTCGGGTAAACAATGAGCAGTTCTTC.